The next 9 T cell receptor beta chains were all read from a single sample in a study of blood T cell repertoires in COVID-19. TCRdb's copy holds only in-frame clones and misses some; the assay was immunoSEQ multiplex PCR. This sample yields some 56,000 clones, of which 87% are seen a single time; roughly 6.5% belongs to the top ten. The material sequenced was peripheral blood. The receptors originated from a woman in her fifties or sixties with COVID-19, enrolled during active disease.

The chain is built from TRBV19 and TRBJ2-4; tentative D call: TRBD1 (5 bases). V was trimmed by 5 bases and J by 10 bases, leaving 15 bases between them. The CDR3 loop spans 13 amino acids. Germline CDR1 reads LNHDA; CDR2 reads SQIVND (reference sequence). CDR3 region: CASSVRNDRIQYF. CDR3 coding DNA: TGTGCCAGTAGTGTACGCAATGACAGAATTCAGTACTTC.

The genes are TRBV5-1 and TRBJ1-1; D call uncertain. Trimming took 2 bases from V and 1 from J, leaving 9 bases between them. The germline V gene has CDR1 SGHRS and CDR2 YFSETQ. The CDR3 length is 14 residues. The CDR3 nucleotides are TGCGCCAGCAGCTTAGCTTCTCCGAACACTGAAGCTTTCTTT. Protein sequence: CASSLASPNTEAFF.

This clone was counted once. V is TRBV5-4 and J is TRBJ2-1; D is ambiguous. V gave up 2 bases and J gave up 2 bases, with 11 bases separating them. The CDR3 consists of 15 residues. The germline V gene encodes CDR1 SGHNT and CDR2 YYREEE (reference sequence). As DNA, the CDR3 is TGTGCCAGCAGCTTTCAGACTGCAGCCTACAATGAGCAGTTCTTC. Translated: CASSFQTAAYNEQFF.

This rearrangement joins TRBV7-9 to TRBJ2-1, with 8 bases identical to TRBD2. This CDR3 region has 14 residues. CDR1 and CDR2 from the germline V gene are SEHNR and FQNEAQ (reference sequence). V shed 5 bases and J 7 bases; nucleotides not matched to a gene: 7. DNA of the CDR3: TGTGCCAGCAGCCGTAGTAGCGGGGTGAATGAGCAGTTCTTC. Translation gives CASSRSSGVNEQFF.

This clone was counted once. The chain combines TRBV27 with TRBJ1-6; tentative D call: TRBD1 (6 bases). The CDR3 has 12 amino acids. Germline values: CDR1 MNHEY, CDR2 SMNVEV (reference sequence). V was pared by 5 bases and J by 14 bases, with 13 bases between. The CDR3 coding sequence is TGTGCCAGCAGTCCACAGGGATACGCCCTCCACTTT. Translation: CASSPQGYALHF.

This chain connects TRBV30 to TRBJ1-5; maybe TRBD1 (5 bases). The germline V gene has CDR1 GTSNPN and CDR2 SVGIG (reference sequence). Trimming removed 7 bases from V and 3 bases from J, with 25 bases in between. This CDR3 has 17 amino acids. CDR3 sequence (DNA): TGTGCCTTTTCCCCCCGCATGGGGGGATTGTTCAATCAGCCCCAGCATTTT. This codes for CAFSPRMGGLFNQPQHF.

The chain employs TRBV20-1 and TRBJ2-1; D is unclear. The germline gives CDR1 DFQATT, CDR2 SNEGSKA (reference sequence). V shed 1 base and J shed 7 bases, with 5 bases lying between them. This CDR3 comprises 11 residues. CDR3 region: CSARAANEQFF. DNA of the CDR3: TGCAGTGCTAGAGCAGCGAATGAGCAGTTCTTC.

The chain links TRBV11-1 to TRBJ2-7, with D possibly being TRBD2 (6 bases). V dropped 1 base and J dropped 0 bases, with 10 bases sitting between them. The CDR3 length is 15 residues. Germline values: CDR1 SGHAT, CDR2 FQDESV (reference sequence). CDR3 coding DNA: TGTGCCAGCAGCTTAGGGGGCGGGGACTCCTACGAGCAGTACTTC. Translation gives CASSLGGGDSYEQYF.

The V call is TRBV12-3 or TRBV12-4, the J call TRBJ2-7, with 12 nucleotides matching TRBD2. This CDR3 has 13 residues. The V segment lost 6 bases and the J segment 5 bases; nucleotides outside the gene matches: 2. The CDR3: CASRTSGRDEQYF. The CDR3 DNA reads TGTGCCAGCAGGACTAGCGGGAGAGACGAGCAGTACTTC.